A selection of T cell receptor beta chains follows, all from one sample in a study of human thymus T cells. Sequencing used immunoSEQ multiplex PCR; TCRdb keeps in-frame clones, though not all of them. The table has 55,000 to 85,000 clones, 95% seen once. The sequenced sample consisted of thymus tissue. These TCRs come from a girl less than two years old with a congenital heart defect but otherwise immunologically healthy. The CDR3 runs from the conserved cysteine through the conserved F or W. D genes are given only for firm matches. Clone size appears in some rows only: once, few, many, or a class for an expanded clone.

TRBJ2-7,TRBV10-2,.,14,.,TGCGCCAGCAGGAGGGACCCCGCGCGGTACGAGCAGTACTTC,CASRRDPARYEQYF
TRBJ1-1,TRBV6-1,.,14,.,TGTGCCAGCATTCTCGGTCAAGGGGTCACTGAAGCTTTCTTT,CASILGQGVTEAFF
TRBJ2-1,TRBV27,.,14,.,TGTGCCAGCAGTGGTCGGGATGAGGGCAATGAGCAGTTCTTC,CASSGRDEGNEQFF
TRBJ1-2,TRBV9,.,15,.,TGTGCCAGCAGCGTATCAGACCCCACTAACTATGGCTACACCTTC,CASSVSDPTNYGYTF
TRBJ2-1,TRBV5-1,.,13,.,TGCGCCAGCAGCCACGGCCCCTACAATGAGCAGTTCTTC,CASSHGPYNEQFF
TRBJ1-2,TRBV10-2,.,14,TRBD1,TGCGCCAATAGGACAGGGAGTGATTCGTGGGGCTACACCTTC,CANRTGSDSWGYTF
TRBJ1-2,TRBV29-1,.,11,.,TGCAGCGTTGTGTGGGCTGGGGGCTACACCTTC,CSVVWAGGYTF
TRBJ2-3,TRBV5-1,.,17,.,TGCGCCAGCAGCTTGGTGTTCACCAGCGGGAGCACAGATACGCAGTATTTT,CASSLVFTSGSTDTQYF
TRBJ1-2,TRBV1,.,18,.,TGCACCAGCAGCCAAGAAGGGCTGGACAGGACACCCTTCTATGGCTACACCTTC,CTSSQEGLDRTPFYGYTF
TRBJ2-5,TRBV5-6,.,14,TRBD2,TGTGCCAGCAGCCCTCTAGCGGCCCAAGAGACCCAGTACTTC,CASSPLAAQETQYF
TRBJ1-4,TRBV19,once,18,TRBD1,TGTGCCAGTAGTCCTGACTCAGACAGGGGAAGGTGTAAAGAAAAACTGTTTTTT,CASSPDSDRGRCKEKLFF
TRBJ2-2,TRBV5-1,.,16,TRBD1,TGCGCCAGCAGCGTTGGACGGACAGGCAACACCGGGGAGCTGTTTTTT,CASSVGRTGNTGELFF
TRBJ2-1,TRBV15,.,16,.,TGTGCCACCAGCAGAGATCGGGGTGGGGCCCAAGATGAGCAGTTCTTC,CATSRDRGGAQDEQFF
TRBJ2-5,TRBV4-1,.,13,.,TGCGCCAGCAGCCAAACGTACCAAGAGACCCAGTACTTC,CASSQTYQETQYF
TRBJ2-7,TRBV14,.,16,.,TGTGCCAGCAGCAGCCATAAGGTAACAAGCTTCTACGAGCAGTACTTC,CASSSHKVTSFYEQYF
TRBJ2-7,TRBV30,.,14,.,TGTGCCTGGAGTTTTTTGGTACCGTCCTACGAGCAGTACTTC,CAWSFLVPSYEQYF
TRBJ1-2,TRBV5-6,.,17,.,TGTGCCAGCAGCTTGTTAATGAACAGGGTTGGGAACTATGGCTACACCTTC,CASSLLMNRVGNYGYTF
TRBJ1-6,TRBV30,.,17,.,TGTGCCTGGAGTGTACAAATGGTTAGCTCCTATAATTCACCCCTCCACTTT,CAWSVQMVSSYNSPLHF
TRBJ2-7,TRBV7-9,.,11,.,TGTGCCAGCAGCTTAAAGGACGAGCAGTACTTC,CASSLKDEQYF
TRBJ1-1,TRBV6-6,.,16,TRBD1,TGTGCCAGCAGCGATCCCGTGGGACAGGGGAACACTGAAGCTTTCTTT,CASSDPVGQGNTEAFF
TRBJ1-2,TRBV5-6,once,15,TRBD1,TGTGCCAGCAGACCCTGGGACAGGGGGCGGCGGGGCTACACCTTC,CASRPWDRGRRGYTF
TRBJ2-5,TRBV7-2,.,15,.,TGTGCCAGCTTATTAGGACACAACCAGAAAGAGACCCAGTACTTC,CASLLGHNQKETQYF
TRBJ1-1,TRBV6-4,.,11,TRBD1,TGTGCCACTCCACCCCCAGGGGGAGCTTTCTTT,CATPPPGGAFF
TRBJ1-4,TRBV4-3,.,22,TRBD1,TGCGCCAGCAGCCAAGCTGGGGACAGGGGCCCGGGTGATTGGGCAACTAATGAAAAACTGTTTTTT,CASSQAGDRGPGDWATNEKLFF
TRBJ2-5,TRBV4-1,.,18,TRBD2,TGCGCCAGCAGCCAAGTCGGGGAGCTAGCGGTGAACCTAGGGACCCAGTACTTC,CASSQVGELAVNLGTQYF
TRBJ2-3,TRBV25-1,.,15,TRBD1,TGTGCCAGCAGAGGGGGACAGGGGTCCACAGATACGCAGTATTTT,CASRGGQGSTDTQYF
TRBJ2-7,TRBV6-1,.,13,.,TGTGCCAGCAGTGGGGAGTCGAGGCACGAGCAGTACTTC,CASSGESRHEQYF
TRBJ2-3,TRBV28,.,12,.,TGTGCCAGCAACTTTAAGGCAGATACGCAGTATTTT,CASNFKADTQYF
TRBJ1-1,TRBV15,.,14,.,TGTGCCACCAGCCCGCAGGGATGGAGGACTGAAGCTTTCTTT,CATSPQGWRTEAFF
TRBJ1-4,TRBV14,.,14,TRBD1,TGTGCCAGCAGCCACGGGACAGGGGATGAAAAACTGTTTTTT,CASSHGTGDEKLFF
TRBJ2-6,TRBV5-1,.,19,.,TGCGCCAGCAGCTTGGGGTCGGCAGGCAAGCGGGCTGGGGCCAACGTCCTGACTTTC,CASSLGSAGKRAGANVLTF
TRBJ2-1,TRBV4-1,.,17,TRBD2,TGCGCCAGCAGCCAAGTTTCGGCTAGCGGGAAAAACAATGAGCAGTTCTTC,CASSQVSASGKNNEQFF
TRBJ1-1,TRBV9,.,15,.,TGTGCCAGCAGCGTAGCTGACAGAAAGAACACTGAAGCTTTCTTT,CASSVADRKNTEAFF
TRBJ2-3,TRBV11-2,.,17,.,TGTGCCAGCAGCTCCAAGACCAGAATCCTAGCAAGAGATACGCAGTATTTT,CASSSKTRILARDTQYF
TRBJ2-2,TRBV2,.,14,.,TGTGCCAGCGGTGACATTGGGGACACCGGGGAGCTGTTTTTT,CASGDIGDTGELFF
TRBJ1-1,TRBV18,.,15,.,TGTGCCAGCTCACCAACGAAGGGCGGGAGCACTGAAGCTTTCTTT,CASSPTKGGSTEAFF
TRBJ2-3,TRBV10-3,.,14,TRBD2,TGTGCCATCCGACTAGCGGGAGGCACAGATACGCAGTATTTT,CAIRLAGGTDTQYF
TRBJ2-7,TRBV28,.,14,.,TGTGCCAGCAGTTGGGGTAGCGGAATGGGCGAGCAGTACTTC,CASSWGSGMGEQYF